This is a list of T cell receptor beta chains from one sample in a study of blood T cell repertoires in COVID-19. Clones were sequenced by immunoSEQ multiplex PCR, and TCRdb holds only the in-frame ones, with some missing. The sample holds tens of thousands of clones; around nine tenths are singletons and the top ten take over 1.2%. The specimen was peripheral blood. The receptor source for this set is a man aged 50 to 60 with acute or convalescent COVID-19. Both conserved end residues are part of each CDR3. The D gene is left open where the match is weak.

cdr3_nt: TGCGTGACTGGGCAGGGGGAAAACACCATATATTTT
cdr3_aa: CVTGQGENTIYF
j_call: TRBJ1-3
v_call: TRBV12-3/TRBV12-4
d_call: TRBD1

cdr3_nt: TGTGCCAGCAGCCCAGACGTCCTAGCGGGGGGTTGGGGGGAGCTGTTTTTT
cdr3_aa: CASSPDVLAGGWGELFF
j_call: TRBJ2-2
v_call: TRBV9
d_call: TRBD2

cdr3_nt: TGTGCCAGCAGCTTAGAACTGCTCGGGAGCTCCTACAATGAGCAGTTCTTC
cdr3_aa: CASSLELLGSSYNEQFF
j_call: TRBJ2-1
v_call: TRBV7-9
d_call: .

cdr3_nt: TGTGCCAGCAGTTCACAGGGGTCCTATGGCTACACCTTC
cdr3_aa: CASSSQGSYGYTF
j_call: TRBJ1-2
v_call: TRBV28
d_call: TRBD1

cdr3_nt: TGTGCCAGCAGTTTGACAGGTAAAGAGCAGTACTTC
cdr3_aa: CASSLTGKEQYF
j_call: TRBJ2-7
v_call: TRBV27
d_call: .

cdr3_nt: TGTGCCAGCAGCTTCGGGACTCTCAATGAGCAGTTCTTC
cdr3_aa: CASSFGTLNEQFF
j_call: TRBJ2-1
v_call: TRBV9
d_call: .

cdr3_nt: TGTGCCAGCAGTGTAGGAGCCCCCGCTAAGGTTCAGCCCCAGCATTTT
cdr3_aa: CASSVGAPAKVQPQHF
j_call: TRBJ1-5
v_call: TRBV2
d_call: .

cdr3_nt: TGCGCCAGCAGCTGGGGGGGTCCCGGGGAGCTGTTTTTT
cdr3_aa: CASSWGGPGELFF
j_call: TRBJ2-2
v_call: TRBV4-1
d_call: TRBD2

cdr3_nt: TGTGCCAGCGAGGGTTACCCCTATCAGCCCCAGCATTTT
cdr3_aa: CASEGYPYQPQHF
j_call: TRBJ1-5
v_call: TRBV28
d_call: .

cdr3_nt: TGTGCCAGCAGTTACACGGCTAGCGGGAGAAGAATCGACTACAATGAGCAGTTCTTC
cdr3_aa: CASSYTASGRRIDYNEQFF
j_call: TRBJ2-1
v_call: TRBV6-2/TRBV6-3
d_call: TRBD2

cdr3_nt: TGTGCCAGCAGCTTCGGGGGGCGGTTGCCTGGCTACACCTTC
cdr3_aa: CASSFGGRLPGYTF
j_call: TRBJ1-2
v_call: TRBV5-6
d_call: .

cdr3_nt: TGTGCCAGTAGTGGAACAGGCGGCAATCAGCCCCAGCATTTT
cdr3_aa: CASSGTGGNQPQHF
j_call: TRBJ1-5
v_call: TRBV19
d_call: .

cdr3_nt: TGTGCCAGCAGAACACTAGCGGGAGGACTCAATGAGCAGTTCTTC
cdr3_aa: CASRTLAGGLNEQFF
j_call: TRBJ2-1
v_call: TRBV6-5
d_call: TRBD2

cdr3_nt: TGCGCCAGCAGCCCGACTAGCGGAAAAGAGACCCAGTACTTC
cdr3_aa: CASSPTSGKETQYF
j_call: TRBJ2-5
v_call: TRBV5-1
d_call: TRBD2

cdr3_nt: TGTGCCTGGAGTGTACGGGTCGGCAGTCCATCACCCCTCCACTTT
cdr3_aa: CAWSVRVGSPSPLHF
j_call: TRBJ1-6
v_call: TRBV30
d_call: .

cdr3_nt: TGTGCCAGCAGTTCTTACCGGGACAGCCAAGAGACCCAGTACTTC
cdr3_aa: CASSSYRDSQETQYF
j_call: TRBJ2-5
v_call: TRBV28
d_call: TRBD1

cdr3_nt: TGTGCCAGCAGCCAAGACAACATCCCCTCTGGAAACACCATATATTTT
cdr3_aa: CASSQDNIPSGNTIYF
j_call: TRBJ1-3
v_call: TRBV3-1/TRBV3-2
d_call: .

cdr3_nt: TGTGCCACCGGGACAGTCATCAATTCACCCCTCCACTTT
cdr3_aa: CATGTVINSPLHF
j_call: TRBJ1-6
v_call: TRBV12-3/TRBV12-4
d_call: TRBD1

cdr3_nt: TGTGCCAGCAGCTTAGGGACAGGCAATCAGCCCCAGCATTTT
cdr3_aa: CASSLGTGNQPQHF
j_call: TRBJ1-5
v_call: TRBV7-8
d_call: .

cdr3_nt: TGTGCCAGCAGCTTATCGGGTCAAGAGACCCAGTACTTC
cdr3_aa: CASSLSGQETQYF
j_call: TRBJ2-5
v_call: TRBV5-4
d_call: .

cdr3_nt: TGTGCCAGCAGTTACTTTGAACCGGGCACAGATACGCAGTATTTT
cdr3_aa: CASSYFEPGTDTQYF
j_call: TRBJ2-3
v_call: TRBV6-2/TRBV6-3
d_call: .

cdr3_nt: TGTGCCAGCAGTTTTCTCGACAGGGGTGGAAATGAGCAGTTCTTC
cdr3_aa: CASSFLDRGGNEQFF
j_call: TRBJ2-1
v_call: TRBV28
d_call: TRBD1

cdr3_nt: TGTGCCAGCAGCCCCCCTTACAGTGAAGCTTTCTTT
cdr3_aa: CASSPPYSEAFF
j_call: TRBJ1-1
v_call: TRBV6-2/TRBV6-3
d_call: .

cdr3_nt: TGTGCCAGCAGTGAATCAATCGAGGCAGGGCGTGAAGCTTTCTTT
cdr3_aa: CASSESIEAGREAFF
j_call: TRBJ1-1
v_call: TRBV6-4
d_call: .

cdr3_nt: TGTGCCACCAGTGTAAGCGGGAACCATGAGCAGTTCTTC
cdr3_aa: CATSVSGNHEQFF
j_call: TRBJ2-1
v_call: TRBV24-1
d_call: TRBD2

cdr3_nt: TGTGCCAGCCGGGGAAGTGGGGATCCCCTTCTGCCCATCTACGAGCAGTACTTC
cdr3_aa: CASRGSGDPLLPIYEQYF
j_call: TRBJ2-7
v_call: TRBV27
d_call: .

cdr3_nt: TGTGCCAGCTCACCCGGACAGCAAGAGACCCAGTACTTC
cdr3_aa: CASSPGQQETQYF
j_call: TRBJ2-5
v_call: TRBV18
d_call: .

cdr3_nt: TGTGCCAGCAGCTCAACAGGGGGCACTGAAGCTTTCTTT
cdr3_aa: CASSSTGGTEAFF
j_call: TRBJ1-1
v_call: TRBV5-6
d_call: TRBD1

cdr3_nt: TGTGCCAGCAGCCAAGTTCAGGGGGCCTACGAGCAGTACTTC
cdr3_aa: CASSQVQGAYEQYF
j_call: TRBJ2-7
v_call: TRBV14
d_call: TRBD1